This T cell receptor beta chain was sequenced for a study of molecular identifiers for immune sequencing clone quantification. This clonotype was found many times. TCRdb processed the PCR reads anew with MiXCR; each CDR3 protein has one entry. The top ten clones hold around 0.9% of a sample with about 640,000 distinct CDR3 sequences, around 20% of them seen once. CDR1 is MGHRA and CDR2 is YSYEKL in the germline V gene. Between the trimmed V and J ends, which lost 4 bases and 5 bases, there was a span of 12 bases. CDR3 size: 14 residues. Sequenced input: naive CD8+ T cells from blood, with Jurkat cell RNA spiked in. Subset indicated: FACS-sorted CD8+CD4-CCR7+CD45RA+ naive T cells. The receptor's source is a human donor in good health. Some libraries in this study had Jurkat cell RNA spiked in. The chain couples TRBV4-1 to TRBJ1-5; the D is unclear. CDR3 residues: CASSPESVDQPQHF. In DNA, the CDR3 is TGCGCCAGCAGCCCGGAATCGGTTGATCAGCCCCAGCATTTT.